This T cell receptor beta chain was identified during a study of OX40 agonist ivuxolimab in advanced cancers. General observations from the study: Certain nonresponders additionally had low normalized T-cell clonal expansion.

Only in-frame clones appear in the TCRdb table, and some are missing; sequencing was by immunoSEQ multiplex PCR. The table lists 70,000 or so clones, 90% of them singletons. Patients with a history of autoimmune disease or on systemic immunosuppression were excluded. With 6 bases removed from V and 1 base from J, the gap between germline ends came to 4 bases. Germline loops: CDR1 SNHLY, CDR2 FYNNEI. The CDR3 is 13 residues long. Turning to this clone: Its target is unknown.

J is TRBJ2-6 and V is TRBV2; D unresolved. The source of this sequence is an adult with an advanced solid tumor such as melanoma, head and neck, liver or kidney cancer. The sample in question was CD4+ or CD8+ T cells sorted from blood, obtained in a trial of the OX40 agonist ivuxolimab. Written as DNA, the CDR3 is TGTGCCAGCAGGGATTCTGGGGCCAACGTCCTGACTTTC. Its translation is CASRDSGANVLTF.